This T cell receptor (beta chain) was sequenced for a study of tumor-infiltrating lymphocytes in primary liver carcinoma. Germline CDR1 and CDR2: MDHEN and SYDVKM. The CDR3 runs 11 residues. TCR beta cDNA was reverse-transcribed from about 0.45 ug of total RNA. The reaction used a constant-region primer and ProtoScript II reverse transcriptase. TCR beta libraries came from three nested multiplex PCR rounds using slightly modified ARM-PCR. The first two PCR rounds used TRBV1-TRBV30 forward primers with a C-beta reverse primer, nine to eleven cycles each. Each CDR3 protein is one row after TCRdb ran MiXCR on the multiplex PCR reads. The sample gives about 120,000 distinct CDR3 sequences, around 70% of which show up once; 8.1% is in the top ten. Notes on this clonotype: At one boundary the junction diverges from the germline segment, which might be a read error.

Unsorted bulk tissue (roughly 20-34 mg) underwent RNA and DNA co-extraction. Those patients suffered from chronic HBV infection and were treatment-naive. Sequenced input: tumor-adjacent normal liver tissue. The receptor comes from a woman aged 55-69 years with primary liver carcinoma and hepatitis B virus infection. V gene TRBV28 combines with J gene TRBJ2-5; D is unclear. CDR3 region: CASSKVETQYF. The CDR3 region has the DNA TGTGCCAGCAGTAAAGTGGAGACCCAGTATTTC.